This TCR beta chain was obtained from a study of T cells in Graves' hyperthyroidism and ophthalmopathy. Amplified TCR beta CDR3 regions derived from RNA transcripts. A set of HTBI primers served as the primers for a first-round RT-PCR of the TCR CDR3. In TCRdb, the multiplex PCR reads were re-called with MiXCR into one record per CDR3 protein. The sample holds around 500,000 distinct CDR3 sequences, about 15% seen once. For the diagnoses, clinical symptoms, serum thyroxine and TRAb, thyroid ultrasound and orbital computed tomography were used. Trimming cost V 2 bases and J 5 bases; bases outside gene matches: 3. The germline CDR1 and CDR2 sequences are MNHEY and SMNVEV (reference sequence). This CDR3 is built from 13 residues.

Source material: blood. The sequence was obtained from a woman in her thirties or forties with Graves' hyperthyroidism. V gene TRBV27 combines with J gene TRBJ2-7, with 7 positions matching TRBD2. CDR3 nucleotide sequence: TGTGCCAGCAGTTTACCTGGGGGGGACGAGCAGTACTTC. It is translated as CASSLPGGDEQYF.